This T cell receptor beta chain was retrieved from a study of early T cells in non-severe SARS-CoV-2 infection. Study-level background: Bulk RNA from unsorted whole blood was sequenced; chains were unpaired. Study observations and caveats: Comparison of clonotypes with VDJdb favored anti-spike CD8 responses while missing private and CD4 specificities.

The CDR3 has 16 amino acids. The germline V gene has CDR1 SEHNR and CDR2 FQNEAQ (reference sequence). The V and J ends lost 2 bases and 8 bases, in that order; junction bases with no gene match: 11. Molecules of cDNA were individually given unique molecular identifiers that were attached to them. Via MiXCR, TCRdb re-called the 5' RACE reads, giving one row per CDR3 protein. The sample yields tens of thousands of distinct CDR3 sequences, 12% seen once. About this clonotype itself: Its antigen is not identified.

The sequence was collected from an adult who was a healthcare worker with PCR-confirmed SARS-CoV-2 infection or an uninfected control (not recorded which). V gene TRBV7-9 combines with J gene TRBJ2-1; TRBD2 matches 8 bases. The sequenced sample consisted of whole blood. The CDR3 protein is CASSLLESGRLYEQFF. Written as DNA, the CDR3 is TGTGCCAGCAGCTTACTAGAAAGCGGGAGACTCTATGAGCAGTTCTTC.